This T cell receptor beta chain comes out of a study of blood T cell repertoires in COVID-19. Study-wide background: The samples span acute and convalescent COVID-19 from the United States, Italy and Spain. PBMCs, B-cell-depleted T cells, or T cells were the source of the cDNA or gDNA that made up the material.

The CDR3 loop spans 15 amino acids. After removal of 0 bases from V and 8 bases from J, the junction contained 7 bases not matched to a gene. CDR1 is LGHDT, CDR2 YNNKEL, per germline (reference sequence). Original processing methods: Using reference gene primer amplification, nucleated cell counts were estimated. The data were produced by immunoSEQ multiplex PCR, yet TCRdb's version contains in-frame clones alone and is incomplete. From that table come the V and J calls and clone size; the DNA was used to work out D and trimming. Of over 150,000 clones in the sample, 70% to 90% were seen once. Sequenced material: peripheral blood. The source of this sequence is a man between 35 and 55 years old with acute or convalescent COVID-19. This chain joins TRBV3-1 (or the pseudogene TRBV3-2) and TRBJ2-3; 8 bases line up with TRBD2. The CDR3 DNA follows: TGTGCCAGCAGCCAAGATTTCGGGGGGGGTGGTACGCAGTATTTT. Translated: CASSQDFGGGGTQYF.